This record concerns one TCR beta chain sequence. Its cognate antigen is unknown. Assay: immunoSEQ multiplex PCR; the TCRdb copy retains only in-frame clones and omits some. The sample carries some 90,000 clones, approximately 92% recorded once. V lost 2 bases, J lost 5 bases, and 9 bases lay in between. Germline V gene lookup returns CDR1 MNHEY and CDR2 SMNVEV (reference sequence). This CDR3 spans 13 amino acids. Thawed PBMCs were FACS-sorted into unstimulated CD4+CD25+CD127- regulatory T cells, CD4+CD25- non-regulatory cells, CD4 and CD8 cells. The data originate from a study of Tregs in tolerant kidney transplant recipients. Study-wide findings and caveats: Tregs expanded with activated donor B cells seemed most donor-specific. Biological reproducibility was not directly addressed in this study. Validation in larger populations is needed because few patients were studied.

The V call is TRBV27, the J call TRBJ1-1; no clear D. This sequence originates from a human donor in good health. Sequencing input: CD8+ T cells from blood. Here the CDR3 DNA reads TGTGCCAGCAGTTTAGGCTTGAGTACTGAAGCTTTCTTT. This codes for CASSLGLSTEAFF.